This record concerns one T cell receptor beta chain sequence. This receptor's antigen is unknown. There are no base qualities to consult, and no much larger clone falls within one base. Library method: RT-PCR. TCRdb names Illumina HiSeq 2500 as the instrument used. Through fastp at Q25 and MiXCR, TCRdb rebuilt clones from the public reads, retaining in-frame beta chains. Each CDR3 protein gets just one entry, which takes the most common genes and DNA from the rows behind it. Recorded for this sample are about 500,000 distinct CDR3 sequences; approximately 17% of them occurred a single time. Clones ranked in the top ten supply 3% to 3.5% of the sample. This sample was taken from a study of response to subunit inactivated influenza vaccine (dated by TCRdb to the late 2010s). For the wider study: The study used deep quantitative T cell receptor repertoire profiling to track responses to a trivalent subunit inactivated influenza vaccine.

The research as a whole found: The authors proposed that each seasonal influenza vaccination may bring in only a limited number of new T cells.

From the cysteine through the phenylalanine, the CDR3 covers 16 amino acids. Solely the CDR3 DNA is kept, with 48 bases framed from the first base. From a lookup of the germline V gene (reference sequence), CDR1 and CDR2 are DFQATT and SNEGSKA. Here V drops 5 bases and J drops 2 bases, and the junction holds 9 bases not matched to any gene. The origin of this receptor is a man between 50 and 69 years old who received an inactivated influenza vaccine. Donor details come from another sample of the same person, matched by shared clones. The chain is made from TRBV20-1 and TRBJ2-1, and 10 junction bases match TRBD2. The material sequenced was CD4+ T cells sorted from PBMCs, taken about 23 months after vaccination. The CDR3 region has the sequence CSAFALAGETYNEQFF. Here is the DNA: TGCAGTGCTTTCGCCCTAGCGGGGGAAACCTACAATGAGCAGTTCTTC.